Given below is one TCR beta chain in context. This CDR3 spans 15 amino acids. J was trimmed by 0 bases and V by 6 bases; bases with no gene match: 6. Germline-derived CDR1 and CDR2 are MNHNY and SVGAGI (reference sequence). This sample is part of a study of OX40 agonist ivuxolimab in advanced cancers. For the study at large: Ivuxolimab is an agonistic anti-OX40 (CD134) antibody, and patients were treated with it.

Using immunoSEQ multiplex PCR, the repertoire was profiled, and TCRdb retains in-frame clones only, with some absent. Of about 76,000 clones in the sample, around four fifths are singletons; the top ten hold about 1.8%. The J gene is TRBJ2-5, the V gene TRBV6-6; the match to TRBD1 covers 8 bases. Material: CD4+ or CD8+ T cells sorted from blood, obtained in a trial of the OX40 agonist ivuxolimab. This TCR was sampled from an adult with an advanced solid tumor such as melanoma, head and neck, liver or kidney cancer. CDR3 nucleotide sequence: TGTGCCAGCAGGCAAGGGACAGGCCACCAAGAGACCCAGTACTTC. The encoded protein is CASRQGTGHQETQYF.